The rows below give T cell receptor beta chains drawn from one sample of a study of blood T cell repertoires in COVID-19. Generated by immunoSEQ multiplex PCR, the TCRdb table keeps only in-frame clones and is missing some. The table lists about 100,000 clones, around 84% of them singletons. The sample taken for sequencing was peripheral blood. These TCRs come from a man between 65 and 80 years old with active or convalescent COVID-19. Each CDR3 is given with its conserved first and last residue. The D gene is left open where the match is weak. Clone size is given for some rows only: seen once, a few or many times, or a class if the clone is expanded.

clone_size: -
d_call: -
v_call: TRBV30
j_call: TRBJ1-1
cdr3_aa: CAWSVDSTAVAFF
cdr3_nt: TGTGCCTGGAGTGTAGACAGCACGGCGGTTGCTTTCTTT

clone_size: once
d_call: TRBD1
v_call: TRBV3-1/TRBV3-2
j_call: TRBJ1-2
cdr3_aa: CASSHVQGGRDGYTF
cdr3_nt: TGTGCCAGCAGCCATGTACAGGGGGGCAGAGATGGCTACACCTTC

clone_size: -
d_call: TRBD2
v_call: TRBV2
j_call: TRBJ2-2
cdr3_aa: CASALGLAGGLNTGELFF
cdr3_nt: TGTGCCAGCGCGTTGGGACTAGCGGGGGGCCTGAACACCGGGGAGCTGTTTTTT

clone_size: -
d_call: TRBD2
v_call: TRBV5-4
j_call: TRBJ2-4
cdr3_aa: CASSLRSGGTLAKNIQYF
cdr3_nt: TGTGCCAGCAGCTTAAGAAGCGGGGGGACTCTAGCCAAAAACATTCAGTACTTC

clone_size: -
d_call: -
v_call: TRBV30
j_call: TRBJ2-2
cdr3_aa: CAWSSTGELFF
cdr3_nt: TGTGCCTGGTCCTCGACCGGGGAGCTGTTTTTT

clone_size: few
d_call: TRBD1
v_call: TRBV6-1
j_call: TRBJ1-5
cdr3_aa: CASSGDRAFIGNQPQHF
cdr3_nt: TGTGCCAGCAGTGGGGACAGGGCATTTATTGGCAATCAGCCCCAGCATTTT

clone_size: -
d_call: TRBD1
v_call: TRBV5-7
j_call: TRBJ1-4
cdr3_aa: CASSLPGQGARGWEKLFF
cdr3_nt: TGTGCCAGCAGCTTACCGGGACAGGGGGCTCGTGGATGGGAAAAACTGTTTTTT

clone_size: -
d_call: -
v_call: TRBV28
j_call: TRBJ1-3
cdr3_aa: CASSQTASGNTIYF
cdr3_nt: TGTGCCAGCAGTCAAACAGCCTCTGGAAACACCATATATTTT

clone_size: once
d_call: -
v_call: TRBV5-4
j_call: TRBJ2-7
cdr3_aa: CASSLRGYEQYF
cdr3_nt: TGTGCCAGCAGCTTACGGGGGTACGAGCAGTACTTC

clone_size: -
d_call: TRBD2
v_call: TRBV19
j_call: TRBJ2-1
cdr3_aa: CASIGGGHDNEQFF
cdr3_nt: TGTGCCAGTATCGGGGGGGGACACGACAATGAGCAGTTCTTC

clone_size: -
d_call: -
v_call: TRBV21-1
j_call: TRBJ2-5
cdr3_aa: CAGTFALAQGAQETQYF
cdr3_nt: TGTGCCGGGACGTTTGCGCTCGCACAGGGGGCCCAAGAGACCCAGTACTTC

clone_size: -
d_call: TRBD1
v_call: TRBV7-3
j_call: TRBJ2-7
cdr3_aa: CASSRDRGSGEQYF
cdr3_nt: TGTGCCAGCAGCCGCGACAGGGGCTCGGGCGAGCAGTACTTC

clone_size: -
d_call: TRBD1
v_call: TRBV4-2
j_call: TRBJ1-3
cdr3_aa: CASSQDGTGGGNTIYF
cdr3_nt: TGTGCCAGCAGCCAAGACGGGACAGGGGGCGGAAACACCATATATTTT

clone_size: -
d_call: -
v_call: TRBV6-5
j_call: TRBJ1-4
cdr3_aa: CASSYSRINEKLFF
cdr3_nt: TGTGCCAGCAGTTACTCGCGGATAAATGAAAAACTGTTTTTT

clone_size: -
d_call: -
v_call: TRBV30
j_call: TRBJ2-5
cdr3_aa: CAWSPGVRETQYF
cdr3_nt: TGTGCCTGGAGTCCAGGGGTTCGAGAGACCCAGTACTTC

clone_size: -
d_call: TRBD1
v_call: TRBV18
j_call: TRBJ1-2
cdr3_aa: CASSPLGQRGYGYTF
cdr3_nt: TGTGCCAGCTCACCGCTGGGACAGCGGGGGTATGGCTACACCTTC

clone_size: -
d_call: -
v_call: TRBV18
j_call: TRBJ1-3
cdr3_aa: CASSPFGQSSGNTIYF
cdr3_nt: TGTGCCAGCTCACCCTTCGGACAGAGCTCTGGAAACACCATATATTTT

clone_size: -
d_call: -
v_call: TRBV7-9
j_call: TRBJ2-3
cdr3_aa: CASSLDLGGGTDTQYF
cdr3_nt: TGTGCCAGCAGCTTAGATCTGGGGGGTGGCACAGATACGCAGTATTTT

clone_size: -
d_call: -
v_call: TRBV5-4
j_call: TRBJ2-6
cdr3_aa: CASSLGGRSGANVLTF
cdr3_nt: TGTGCCAGCAGCTTGGGGGGGCGGAGTGGGGCCAACGTCCTGACTTTC

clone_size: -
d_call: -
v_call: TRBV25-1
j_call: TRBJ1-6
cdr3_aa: CASSESLQGNSPLHF
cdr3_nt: TGTGCCAGCAGTGAATCCCTCCAGGGGAATTCACCCCTCCACTTT

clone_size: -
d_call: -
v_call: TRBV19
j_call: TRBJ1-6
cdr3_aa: CASSSAAGARNSPLHF
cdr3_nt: TGTGCCAGTAGTAGCGCAGCGGGGGCTCGGAATTCACCCCTCCACTTT

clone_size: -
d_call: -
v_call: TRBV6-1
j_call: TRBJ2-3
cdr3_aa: CASSSRQEVTDTQYF
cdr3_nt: TGTGCCAGCAGTTCCAGACAGGAGGTCACAGATACGCAGTATTTT

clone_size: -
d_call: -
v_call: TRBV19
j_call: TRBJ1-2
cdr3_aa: CASAPQVGTRGGGYTF
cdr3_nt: TGTGCCAGCGCTCCACAGGTGGGGACCCGGGGAGGAGGCTACACCTTC

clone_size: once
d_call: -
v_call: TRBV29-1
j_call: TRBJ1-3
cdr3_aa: CSVIPGISGNTIYF
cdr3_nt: TGCAGCGTGATTCCAGGGATCTCTGGAAACACCATATATTTT

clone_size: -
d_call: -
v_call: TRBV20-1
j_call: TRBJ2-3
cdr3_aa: CSAGVGTDTQYF
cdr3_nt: TGCAGTGCTGGTGTAGGCACAGATACGCAGTATTTT

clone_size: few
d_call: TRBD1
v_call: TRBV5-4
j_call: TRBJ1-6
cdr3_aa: CASSLQGFSPLHF
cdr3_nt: TGTGCCAGCAGCTTACAGGGGTTTTCACCCCTCCACTTT

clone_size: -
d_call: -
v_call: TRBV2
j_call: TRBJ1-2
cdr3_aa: CASSEDRDTQTGYTF
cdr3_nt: TGTGCCAGCAGTGAAGATCGGGACACCCAAACGGGCTACACCTTC

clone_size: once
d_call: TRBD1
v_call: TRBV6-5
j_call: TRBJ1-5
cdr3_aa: CASRGTGGNQPQHF
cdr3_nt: TGTGCCAGCAGGGGGACAGGCGGCAATCAGCCCCAGCATTTT

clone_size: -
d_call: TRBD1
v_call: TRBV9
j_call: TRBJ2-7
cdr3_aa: CASSPNILQGAGEQYF
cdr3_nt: TGTGCCAGCAGCCCAAACATACTACAGGGGGCTGGGGAGCAGTACTTC

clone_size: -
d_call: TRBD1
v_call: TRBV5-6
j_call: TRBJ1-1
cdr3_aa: CASSLGQLMNTEAFF
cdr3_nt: TGTGCCAGCAGCCTGGGACAGCTAATGAACACTGAAGCTTTCTTT

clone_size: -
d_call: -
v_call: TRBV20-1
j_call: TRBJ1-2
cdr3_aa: CSASIQWKRGGYTF
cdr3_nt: TGCAGTGCTAGTATACAGTGGAAAAGGGGTGGCTACACCTTC

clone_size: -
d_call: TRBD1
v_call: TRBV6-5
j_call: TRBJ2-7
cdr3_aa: CASSTGVTSYEQYF
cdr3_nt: TGTGCCAGCAGTACAGGGGTAACCTCCTACGAGCAGTACTTC

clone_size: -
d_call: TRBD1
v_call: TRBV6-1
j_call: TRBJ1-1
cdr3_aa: CASSEPDRVDTEAFF
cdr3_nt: TGTGCCAGCAGTGAGCCCGACAGGGTGGACACTGAAGCTTTCTTT

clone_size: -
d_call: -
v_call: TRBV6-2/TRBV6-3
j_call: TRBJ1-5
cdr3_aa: CASSYERAGNQPQHF
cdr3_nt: TGTGCCAGCAGTTACGAGAGGGCTGGCAATCAGCCCCAGCATTTT

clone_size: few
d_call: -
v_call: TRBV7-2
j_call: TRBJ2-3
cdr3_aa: CASSSITRGATQYF
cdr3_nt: TGTGCCAGCAGCTCTATCACGCGGGGAGCGACGCAGTATTTT

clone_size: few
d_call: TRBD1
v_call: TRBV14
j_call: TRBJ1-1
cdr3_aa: CASSQVTGGHRGAFF
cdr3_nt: TGTGCCAGCAGCCAAGTGACAGGGGGTCACCGGGGAGCTTTCTTT

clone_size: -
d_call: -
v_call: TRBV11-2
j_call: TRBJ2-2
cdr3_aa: CASSSYGGRITGELFF
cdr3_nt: TGTGCCAGCAGCTCCTACGGGGGGCGGATCACCGGGGAGCTGTTTTTT

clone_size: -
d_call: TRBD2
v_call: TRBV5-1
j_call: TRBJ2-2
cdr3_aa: CASSPGTSGGAVTGELFF
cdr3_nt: TGCGCCAGCAGCCCGGGGACTAGCGGGGGGGCCGTCACCGGGGAGCTGTTTTTT

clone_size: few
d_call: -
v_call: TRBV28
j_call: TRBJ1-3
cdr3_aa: CASSSHGAEAGNTIYF
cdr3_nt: TGTGCCAGCAGTTCACATGGGGCAGAAGCTGGAAACACCATATATTTT

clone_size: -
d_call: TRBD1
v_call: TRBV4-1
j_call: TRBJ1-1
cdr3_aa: CASSQAFGTGGTEAFF
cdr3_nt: TGCGCCAGCAGCCAAGCTTTTGGGACAGGGGGCACTGAAGCTTTCTTT

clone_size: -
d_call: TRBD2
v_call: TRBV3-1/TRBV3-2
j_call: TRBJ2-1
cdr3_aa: CASSRSGGATEQFF
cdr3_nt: TGTGCCAGCAGCCGTAGCGGGGGGGCCACTGAGCAGTTCTTC

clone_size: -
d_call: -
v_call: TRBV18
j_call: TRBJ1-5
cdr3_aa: CASSPTEYQPQHF
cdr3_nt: TGTGCCAGCTCACCCACGGAGTATCAGCCCCAGCATTTT

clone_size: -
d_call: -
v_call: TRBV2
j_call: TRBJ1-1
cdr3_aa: CASSPRPKGAEAFF
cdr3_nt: TGTGCCAGCAGTCCCCGTCCCAAGGGGGCTGAAGCTTTCTTT

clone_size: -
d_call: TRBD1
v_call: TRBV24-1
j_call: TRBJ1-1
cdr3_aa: CATSDPGTGALYPEAFF
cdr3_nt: TGTGCCACCAGTGACCCCGGGACAGGGGCTCTATATCCTGAAGCTTTCTTT

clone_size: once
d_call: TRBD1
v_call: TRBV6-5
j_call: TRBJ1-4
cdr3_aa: CASRDRATNEKLFF
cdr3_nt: TGTGCCAGCAGGGACAGGGCAACTAATGAAAAACTGTTTTTT